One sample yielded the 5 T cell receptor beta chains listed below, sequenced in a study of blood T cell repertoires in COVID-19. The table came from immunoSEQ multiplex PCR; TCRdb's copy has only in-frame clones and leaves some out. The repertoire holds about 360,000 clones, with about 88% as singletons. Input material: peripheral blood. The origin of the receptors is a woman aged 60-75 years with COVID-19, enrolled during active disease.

The CDR3 spells CASSGTGPYEQYF. CDR3 bases: TGTGCCAGCAGTGGGACAGGGCCCTACGAGCAGTACTTC. This chain connects TRBV2 to TRBJ2-7, with 8 bases that match TRBD1. CDR3 length: 13 residues. CDR1 SNHLY and CDR2 FYNNEI come from the germline V gene. V trimming: 4 bases; J trimming: 2 bases; junction bases outside the gene matches: 1.

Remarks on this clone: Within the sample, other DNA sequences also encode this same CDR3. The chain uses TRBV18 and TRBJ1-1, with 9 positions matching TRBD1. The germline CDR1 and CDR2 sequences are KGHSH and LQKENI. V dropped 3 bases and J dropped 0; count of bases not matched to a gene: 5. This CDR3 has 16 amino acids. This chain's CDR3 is CASSPPTGGMNTEAFF. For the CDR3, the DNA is TGTGCCAGCTCACCGCCGACAGGGGGGATGAACACTGAAGCTTTCTTT.

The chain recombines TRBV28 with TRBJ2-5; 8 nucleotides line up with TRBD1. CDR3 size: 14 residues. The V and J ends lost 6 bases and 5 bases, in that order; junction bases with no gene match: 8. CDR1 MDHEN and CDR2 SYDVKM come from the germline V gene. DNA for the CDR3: TGTGCCAGCAGCCCACAGGGGGGCCGGGAGACCCAGTACTTC. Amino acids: CASSPQGGRETQYF.

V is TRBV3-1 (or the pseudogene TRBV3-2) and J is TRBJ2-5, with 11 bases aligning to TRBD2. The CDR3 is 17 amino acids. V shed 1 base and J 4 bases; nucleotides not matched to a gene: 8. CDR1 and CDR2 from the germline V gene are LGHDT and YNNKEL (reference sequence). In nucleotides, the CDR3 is TGTGCCAGCAGCCAAGCCCGGGGACTAGCGGCACTAGAGACCCAGTACTTC. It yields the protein CASSQARGLAALETQYF.

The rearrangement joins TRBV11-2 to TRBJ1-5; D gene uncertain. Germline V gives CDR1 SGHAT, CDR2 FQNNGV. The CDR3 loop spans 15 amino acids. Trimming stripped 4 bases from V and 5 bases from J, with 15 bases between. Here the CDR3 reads CASSSTGGWDQPQHF. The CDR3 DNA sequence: TGTGCCAGCAGCTCAACGGGAGGGTGGGATCAGCCCCAGCATTTT.